The entry that follows covers one T cell receptor (beta chain) sequence. One entry per CDR3 protein results from TCRdb running MiXCR on the 5' RACE reads. The repertoire has hundreds of thousands of distinct CDR3 sequences, 19% of them found once; the top ten carry 14%. V lost 3 bases, J lost 12 bases, and 9 bases lay in between. Germline CDR1 SGHAT, CDR2 FQNNGV. The CDR3 spans 11 residues. The data were taken from a study of T cells after yellow fever vaccination. The TCR sequence derives from a young man who received the YFV17D yellow fever vaccine. The chain joins TRBV11-2 to TRBJ2-1; D gene uncertain. Material: PBMCs, obtained 15 days after the yellow fever booster vaccination. CDR3 sequence reads: CASSFSEWQFF. In DNA, the CDR3 is TGTGCCAGCAGCTTTTCTGAGTGGCAGTTCTTC.